Detailed here is one T cell receptor (beta chain). The entry originates in a study of blood T cell repertoires in COVID-19. Overall study context: Italy, Spain and the United States were the sources of the convalescent and acute COVID-19 samples. PBMCs, B-cell-depleted T cells, or T cells were the source of the cDNA or gDNA that made up the material.

Germline assignment: CDR1 KGHSH and CDR2 LQKENI. The CDR3 covers 12 residues. Trimming took 6 bases from V and 6 from J, leaving 11 bases between them. In the original workflow: Scientists estimated how many nucleated cells there were by amplifying reference gene primers. Libraries were prepared by immunoSEQ multiplex PCR; TCRdb keeps only in-frame clonotypes and omits some of them. That table supplies the V and J calls and clone size; D and trimming were determined from the DNA. The profile shows about 47,000 clones, over 70% of them singletons. This receptor was obtained from a human donor with active COVID-19. The donor label of this sample is uncertain. V gene TRBV18 combines with J gene TRBJ1-1, with D perhaps matching TRBD1 (6 bases). Material for sequencing was peripheral blood. CDR3 in amino acids: CASSRDIPEAFF. CDR3 DNA: TGTGCCAGCTCCCGGGACATTCCTGAAGCTTTCTTT.